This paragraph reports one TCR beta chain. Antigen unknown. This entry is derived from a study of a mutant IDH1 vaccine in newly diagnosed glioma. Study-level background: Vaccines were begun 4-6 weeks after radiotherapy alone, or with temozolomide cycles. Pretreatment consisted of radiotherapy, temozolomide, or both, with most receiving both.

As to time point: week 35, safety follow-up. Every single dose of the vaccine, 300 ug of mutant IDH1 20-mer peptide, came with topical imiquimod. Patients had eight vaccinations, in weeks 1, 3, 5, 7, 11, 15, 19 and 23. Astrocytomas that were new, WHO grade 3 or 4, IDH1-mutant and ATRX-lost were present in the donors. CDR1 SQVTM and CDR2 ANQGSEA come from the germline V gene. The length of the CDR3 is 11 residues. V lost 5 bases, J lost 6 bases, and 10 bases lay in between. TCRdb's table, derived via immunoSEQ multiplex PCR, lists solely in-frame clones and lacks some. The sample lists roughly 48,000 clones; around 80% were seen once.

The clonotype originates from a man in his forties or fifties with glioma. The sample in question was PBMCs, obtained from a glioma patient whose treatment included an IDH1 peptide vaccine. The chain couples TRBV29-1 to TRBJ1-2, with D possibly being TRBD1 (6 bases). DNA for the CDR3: TGCAGCGTTCTCAGGGGCCATGGCTACACCTTC. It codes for CSVLRGHGYTF.